This passage covers 23 T cell receptor beta chains from one sample sequenced in a study of graft-versus-host responses after intestinal transplantation. Data came from immunoSEQ multiplex PCR; TCRdb stores just in-frame clones and leaves some out. Altogether fewer than 120,000 clones are present, roughly 93% being singletons, with the ten largest covering roughly 0.5%. Which antigens these TCRs recognize remains unknown. Sample: unstimulated CD8+ T cells sorted from spleen or lymph node cells, taken before intestinal transplant. The receptors stem from a human donor who received an intestinal transplant.

The V and J genes are TRBV10-2 and TRBJ2-7, with D unresolved. Trimming cost V 8 bases and J 0 bases, with 5 bases left between them. There are 11 residues in the CDR3. The germline V gene has CDR1 WSHSY and CDR2 SAAADI. CDR3 coding DNA: TGCGCCAGCTCGCACTCCTACGAGCAGTACTTC. This sequence encodes CASSHSYEQYF.

This clone showed up just once. CDR3 nucleotide sequence: TGTGCCAGCAGCTTCACAGGGGGCTCCTACAATGAGCAGTTCTTC. Its protein product is CASSFTGGSYNEQFF. The V gene is TRBV11-3, the J gene TRBJ2-1; 8 bases match TRBD1. The CDR3 has 15 amino acids. Germline V lookup: CDR1 SGHNT, CDR2 YENEEA. The V segment lost 3 bases and the J segment 0 bases; nucleotides outside the gene matches: 1. The full variable domain, in which reference TRBV11-3 and TRBJ2-1 provide the parts outside the CDR3, is EAGVVQSPRYKIIEKKQPVAFWCNPISGHNTLYWYLQNLGQGPELLIRYENEEAVDDSQLPKDRFSAERLKGVDSTLKIQPAELGDSAVYLCASSFTGGSYNEQFFGPGTRLTVL.

This clone has only one observation. V usage is TRBV5-6 and J usage is TRBJ1-2; tentative D call: TRBD1 (5 bases). The CDR3 has 12 residues. Germline V gene sequence: CDR1 SGHDT, CDR2 YYEEEE. V was pared by 4 bases and J by 5 bases, with 9 bases between. The CDR3 loop is CASSASGYGYTF. CDR3 coding DNA: TGTGCCAGCAGCGCCTCAGGGTATGGCTACACCTTC.

This clone was observed once. The V gene is TRBV6-1, the J gene TRBJ1-2, with D possibly TRBD1 on 5 matching bases. Germline CDR1 MNHNS, CDR2 SASEGT. Trimming pared 3 bases from V and 13 bases from J, leaving 18 bases between. CDR3 length: 13 residues. Written as DNA, the CDR3 is TGTGCCAGCAGTGATACCAGGGTCCATACAGGCACCTTC. This codes for CASSDTRVHTGTF.

This chain connects TRBV4-1 to TRBJ2-3; D may be TRBD1 (6 bases). This CDR3 spans 14 amino acids. CDR1 is MGHRA and CDR2 is YSYEKL in the germline V gene. Trimming removed 1 base from V and 10 bases from J, with 15 bases in between. The CDR3 nucleotides are TGCGCCAGCAGCCAAGTAGGGGGTTCGGACCCGCAGTATTTT. Protein: CASSQVGGSDPQYF.

The chain links TRBV6-5 to TRBJ1-5, with D possibly being TRBD1 (6 bases). The CDR3 totals 13 residues. The V and J ends lost 7 bases and 2 bases respectively, with 9 bases between them. The germline V gene has CDR1 MNHEY and CDR2 SVGAGI. The CDR3 reads CASNHRGNQPQHF. The CDR3 DNA reads as TGTGCCAGCAACCACAGGGGCAATCAGCCCCAGCATTTT.

The rearrangement joins TRBV9 to TRBJ2-1; perhaps D is TRBD1 or TRBD2 (7 bases each). Trimming removed 4 bases at V and 10 bases at J, with 21 bases between. The CDR3 loop spans 15 amino acids. The germline V gene encodes CDR1 SGDLS and CDR2 YYNGEE. DNA of the CDR3: TGTGCCAGCAGCAGGAAAATGCAGGGGGGGAGGGAGCAGTTCTTC. Its protein is CASSRKMQGGREQFF.

This chain uses TRBV27 with TRBJ2-7; 7 bases map to TRBD1. Trimming took 8 bases from V and 6 from J; bases not matched to a gene: 10. Germline CDR1 MNHEY, CDR2 SMNVEV (reference sequence). The CDR3 has 13 amino acids. CDR3 DNA sequence: TGTGCCAGCGGAGCGGACAGGTACGCCGAGCAGTACTTC. Translation gives CASGADRYAEQYF.

The CDR3 region has the DNA TGCGCCAGCAGCTTGGGAGGGGTCTATGGCTACACCTTC. Protein: CASSLGGVYGYTF. This chain links TRBV5-1 with TRBJ1-2, with a tentative D call TRBD1 (5 bases). CDR1 and CDR2 from the germline V gene are SGHRS and YFSETQ. The CDR3 length is 13 residues. Trimming left V 0 bases short and J 4 bases short, with 7 bases between.

The gene calls are TRBV5-1 and TRBJ2-1; D gene unclear. This CDR3 region has 15 residues. Germline V gene sequence: CDR1 SGHRS, CDR2 YFSETQ. The V end was cut by 4 bases, the J end by 9 bases, with 20 bases between. CDR3 sequence reads: CASSAPGRSSSEQFF. For the CDR3, the DNA is TGCGCCAGCAGCGCGCCGGGTCGCTCCTCCAGTGAGCAGTTCTTC.

The chain employs TRBV19 and TRBJ2-7; TRBD2 agrees at 9 bases. The ends lost 3 bases at V and 2 bases at J; junction bases unmatched: 8. The CDR3 sequence is 16 residues long. The germline CDR1 and CDR2 sequences are LNHDA and SQIVND (reference sequence). CDR3 loop: CASSMNGLALAYEQYF. CDR3 nucleotides: TGTGCCAGTAGTATGAATGGACTAGCGTTGGCCTACGAGCAGTACTTC.

The rearrangement joins TRBV4-1 to TRBJ2-3; TRBD2 agrees at 11 bases. With V trimmed by 4 bases and J by 6 bases, 6 bases remained unmatched. CDR1 and CDR2 (germline): MGHRA, YSYEKL. The CDR3 is made up of 15 amino acids. This CDR3 reads CASSPSSGRPDTQYF. The CDR3 DNA is TGCGCCAGCAGCCCCTCTAGCGGGAGGCCGGATACGCAGTATTTT.

There are a few counts of this clone. The chain joins TRBV14 to TRBJ1-1; D not resolved. Trimming removed 3 bases at V and 5 bases at J, with 10 bases between. CDR1 is SGHDN, CDR2 FVKESK, per germline. The CDR3 is made up of 13 amino acids. In DNA, the CDR3 is TGTGCCAGCAGCCAGTATGATGGGACTGAAGCTTTCTTT. Amino acid sequence: CASSQYDGTEAFF.

This chain uses TRBV19 with TRBJ1-1; a weak D match, TRBD1 (5 bases). CDR1 and CDR2 from the germline V gene are LNHDA and SQIVND (reference sequence). The V gene lost 3 bases and the J gene lost 5 bases, with 10 bases spanning the gap. The CDR3 is made up of 13 amino acids. In nucleotides, the CDR3 is TGTGCCAGTAGTATGGGGGGGGAGACTGAAGCTTTCTTT. It encodes CASSMGGETEAFF. Combining the CDR3 with reference TRBV19 and TRBJ1-1 gives the whole variable domain DGGITQSPKYLFRKEGQNVTLSCEQNLNHDAMYWYRQDPGQGLRLIYYSQIVNDFQKGDIAEGYSVSREKKESFPLTVTSAQKNPTAFYLCASSMGGETEAFFGQGTRLTVV.

V and J are TRBV2 and TRBJ2-7, with D perhaps being TRBD1 or TRBD2 (5 bases each). V lost 3 bases and J 0 bases, leaving 9 bases between the germline ends. The CDR3 contains 14 residues. The germline CDR1 and CDR2 sequences are SNHLY and FYNNEI. Here the CDR3 reads CASSEGPSSYEQYF. The CDR3 DNA sequence: TGTGCCAGCAGTGAGGGACCCAGCTCCTACGAGCAGTACTTC.

The chain joins TRBV7-8 to TRBJ1-2; D is perhaps TRBD1 (5 bases). CDR1 SGHVS and CDR2 FQNEAQ come from the germline V gene. This CDR3 comprises 15 residues. V was clipped by 5 bases and J by 4 bases, with 17 bases between them. The CDR3 is CASSPGGFSSYGYTF. Here the CDR3 DNA reads TGTGCCAGCAGCCCCGGGGGGTTTAGTAGCTATGGCTACACCTTC.

This rearrangement joins TRBV27 to TRBJ2-1, with 9 nucleotides matching TRBD2. Per the germline V gene, CDR1 is MNHEY and CDR2 is SMNVEV (reference sequence). CDR3 length: 18 residues. V dropped 0 bases and J dropped 6; count of bases not matched to a gene: 12. Here the CDR3 reads CASSLSIVREGSFNEQFF. The CDR3 DNA reads TGTGCCAGCAGTTTATCGATAGTGCGGGAGGGCTCGTTCAATGAGCAGTTCTTC.

The chain has TRBV30 and TRBJ1-1, with unresolved D. Germline lookup yields CDR1 GTSNPN and CDR2 SVGIG (reference sequence). Trimming cost V 1 base and J 6 bases, with 12 bases left between them. This CDR3 contains 13 residues. The DNA for the CDR3 is TGTGCCTGGAGTGCGACCCGAACGGCTGAAGCTTTCTTT. Its protein product is CAWSATRTAEAFF.

The chain combines TRBV7-8 with TRBJ1-5; 8 bases fit TRBD1. With 5 bases clipped from V and 6 bases from J, the junction kept 6 bases outside the gene matches. The CDR3 is made up of 14 amino acids. CDR1 SGHVS and CDR2 FQNEAQ come from the germline V gene. The CDR3 nucleotides read TGTGCCAGCAGCCTCCAGGGGGCTGGTCAGCCCCAGCATTTT. Its protein is CASSLQGAGQPQHF.

The chain links TRBV27 to TRBJ2-7, with a tentative D call TRBD2 (6 bases). The germline V and J ends were trimmed by 9 bases and 7 bases, with 13 bases remaining between them. The CDR3 spans 11 residues. Germline V lookup: CDR1 MNHEY, CDR2 SMNVEV (reference sequence). The CDR3 protein is CASFFGGEQYF. The CDR3, as DNA: TGTGCCAGTTTTTTTGGGGGGGAGCAGTACTTC.

This chain connects TRBV14 to TRBJ1-2, with D possibly being TRBD1 (6 bases). Trimming left V 4 bases short and J 4 bases short, with 10 bases between. From germline, CDR1 is SGHDN and CDR2 FVKESK. The CDR3 consists of 13 residues. The CDR3 nucleotides are TGTGCCAGCAGCCTGACAGGAGCCTATGGCTACACCTTC. This sequence encodes CASSLTGAYGYTF.

This chain links TRBV27 with TRBJ2-7; TRBD2 matches 12 bases. V was clipped by 6 bases and J by 2 bases; unmatched bases: 2. The CDR3 runs 14 residues. Germline CDR1 and CDR2: MNHEY and SMNVEV (reference sequence). CDR3 sequence: CASRLAGGAYEQYF. CDR3 sequence (DNA): TGTGCCAGCAGACTAGCGGGAGGCGCCTACGAGCAGTACTTC.

The rearrangement joins TRBV6-5 to TRBJ1-1; 7 positions match TRBD1. Losses at the gene ends were 0 bases for V and 6 bases for J; bases not matched to a gene: 4. The germline V gene encodes CDR1 MNHEY and CDR2 SVGAGI. This CDR3 contains 14 residues. The CDR3 is CASSYSGDRAEAFF. The CDR3 DNA is TGTGCCAGCAGTTACTCGGGTGACAGGGCTGAAGCTTTCTTT.